This T cell receptor beta chain comes out of a study of shared clonotypes between healthy human individuals. The CDR3 runs 14 residues. Trimming left V 4 bases short and J 3 bases short, with 10 bases between. Germline V gene lookup returns CDR1 MDHEN and CDR2 SYDVKM. Data came from immunoSEQ multiplex PCR; TCRdb stores just in-frame clones and leaves some out. The profile shows roughly 570,000 clones, roughly 98% of them singletons. Naive-designated CD8 cells lacked CD45RO, were positively enriched for CCR7, and omitted terminally differentiated effector memory CD45RA+ cells. The donors were all Caucasian adults (living in Nashville, Tennessee). General study points: The study found roughly 5.3% of naive CD4 clonotypes shared across four donors.

Note on this clone: Its antigen remains unidentified.

Input material: naive CD8+ T cells sorted from blood. This receptor was obtained from a man aged 25 to 45 in good health. The chain has TRBV28 and TRBJ2-4, with a tentative D call TRBD1 (6 bases). The CDR3 DNA sequence: TGTGCCAGCAGTTCGCCGGACAGCAAAAACATTCAGTACTTC. Translating gives CASSSPDSKNIQYF.